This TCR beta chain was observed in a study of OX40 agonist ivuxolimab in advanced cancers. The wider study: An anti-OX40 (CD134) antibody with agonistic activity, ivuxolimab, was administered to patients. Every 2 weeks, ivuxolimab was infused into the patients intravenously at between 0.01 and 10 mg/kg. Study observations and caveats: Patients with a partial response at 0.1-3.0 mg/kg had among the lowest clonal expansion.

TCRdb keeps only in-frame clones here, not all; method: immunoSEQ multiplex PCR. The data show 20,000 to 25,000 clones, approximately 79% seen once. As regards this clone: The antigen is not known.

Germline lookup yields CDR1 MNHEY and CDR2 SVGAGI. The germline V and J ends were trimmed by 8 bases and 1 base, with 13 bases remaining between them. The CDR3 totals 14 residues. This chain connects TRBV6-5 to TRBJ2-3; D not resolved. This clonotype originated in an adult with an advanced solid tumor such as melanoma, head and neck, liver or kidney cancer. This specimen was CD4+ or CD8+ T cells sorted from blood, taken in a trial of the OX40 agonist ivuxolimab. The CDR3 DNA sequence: TGTGCCAGCTCCCGGGTGGTCGGCACAGATACGCAGTATTTT. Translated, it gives CASSRVVGTDTQYF.